This TCR beta chain was retrieved from a study of T cells in Graves' hyperthyroidism and ophthalmopathy. The CDR3 loop spans 13 amino acids. The germline V gene encodes CDR1 MDHEN and CDR2 SYDVKM. Study-level points and caveats: A 13 V-J model separated ophthalmopathy from stable hyperthyroidism.

The sample holds many counts of this clonotype. Its antigen is not known. One junction end disagrees with the germline gene, perhaps due to a read error. Amplified regions were TCR beta CDR3 sequences from RNA transcripts. Researchers ran a first-round RT-PCR on the TCR CDR3 using the HTBI primer set. TCRdb reanalysed the multiplex PCR reads using MiXCR and keeps one entry per CDR3 protein. The profile shows 600,000 to 700,000 distinct CDR3 sequences, approximately 15% of them singletons. Cells are PBMCs isolated from roughly 10 ml of fresh blood. This sequence originates from a woman aged 40 to 50 with Graves' ophthalmopathy. Sample: blood. This chain uses TRBV28 with TRBJ1-1; no clear D gene. CDR3 residues: CASSLMGNTGAFF. The CDR3 coding sequence is TGTGCCAGCAGTTTAATGGGAAACACTGGAGCTTTCTTT.